These T cell receptor beta chains were read from a single sample in a study of CD8 T cells in ankylosing spondylitis. TCRdb processed the 5' RACE reads anew with MiXCR; each CDR3 protein has one entry. The sample includes roughly 450,000 distinct CDR3 sequences, roughly 26% seen only once; the top ten take under 0.9%. The specimen was blood, either unsorted or a sorted T cell fraction (not recorded which). These receptors came from a male donor with ankylosing spondylitis. Each CDR3 is given with its conserved first and last residue. The D gene is left open where the match is weak. Size is stated for part of the rows, as once, few or many counts, or as a class when the clone is expanded.

clone_size: many; j_call: TRBJ1-5; d_call: .; v_call: TRBV12-3/TRBV12-4; cdr3_nt: TGTGCCAGCAGCCTAGCTGCGGGCAATCAGCCCCAGCATTTT; cdr3_aa: CASSLAAGNQPQHF
clone_size: .; j_call: TRBJ2-1; d_call: .; v_call: TRBV29-1; cdr3_nt: TGCAGCGTTGTTGAACGTGAGCAGTTCTTC; cdr3_aa: CSVVEREQFF
clone_size: few; j_call: TRBJ1-5; d_call: TRBD1; v_call: TRBV12-3/TRBV12-4; cdr3_nt: TGTGCCAGCAGTCGACAGGGGTCCCAGCCCCAGCATTTT; cdr3_aa: CASSRQGSQPQHF
clone_size: .; j_call: TRBJ2-5; d_call: .; v_call: TRBV20-1; cdr3_nt: TGCAGTGCCTATCAAAGCGCGGAGACCCAGTACTTC; cdr3_aa: CSAYQSAETQYF
clone_size: few; j_call: TRBJ1-2; d_call: .; v_call: TRBV5-6; cdr3_nt: TGTGCCAGCAGCCTCCGGACGGAGGGCTACACCTTC; cdr3_aa: CASSLRTEGYTF
clone_size: few; j_call: TRBJ2-3; d_call: .; v_call: TRBV5-1; cdr3_nt: TGCGCCAGCAGCCACTCAGGGTTAGATACGCAGTATTTT; cdr3_aa: CASSHSGLDTQYF
clone_size: .; j_call: TRBJ2-1; d_call: .; v_call: TRBV7-2; cdr3_nt: TGTGCCAGCAGCCCTCGGGACCCCCTTTTGTTTAATGAGCAGTTCTTC; cdr3_aa: CASSPRDPLLFNEQFF
clone_size: few; j_call: TRBJ2-2; d_call: .; v_call: TRBV24-1; cdr3_nt: TGTGCCACCAGTGACCCTAACAGGGTTTCGGGGGAGCTGTTTTTT; cdr3_aa: CATSDPNRVSGELFF
clone_size: few; j_call: TRBJ2-5; d_call: .; v_call: TRBV3-1; cdr3_nt: TGTGCCAGCCGTATGAGGGGAGAGACCCAGTACTTC; cdr3_aa: CASRMRGETQYF
clone_size: .; j_call: TRBJ1-3; d_call: .; v_call: TRBV21-1; cdr3_nt: TGTGCCAGCAGCCCCTATCGGCCAGGGCCTTCTGGAAACACCATATATTTT; cdr3_aa: CASSPYRPGPSGNTIYF
clone_size: .; j_call: TRBJ2-5; d_call: .; v_call: TRBV10-2; cdr3_nt: TGCGCCAGCAGTGGGGCTTCTGTGACCCAGTACTTC; cdr3_aa: CASSGASVTQYF
clone_size: .; j_call: TRBJ1-1; d_call: TRBD1; v_call: TRBV28; cdr3_nt: TGTGCCAGCAGTTTGCCGGGACAGGAGAACACTGAAGCTTTCTTT; cdr3_aa: CASSLPGQENTEAFF
clone_size: .; j_call: TRBJ1-2; d_call: .; v_call: TRBV7-9; cdr3_nt: TGTGCCAGCAGCACAGCGCGAGGCTATGGCTACACCTTC; cdr3_aa: CASSTARGYGYTF
clone_size: .; j_call: TRBJ2-3; d_call: TRBD2; v_call: TRBV27; cdr3_nt: TGTGCCAGCAAGACTAGCGGGAAGGATACGCAGTATTTT; cdr3_aa: CASKTSGKDTQYF
clone_size: few; j_call: TRBJ2-1; d_call: .; v_call: TRBV6-1; cdr3_nt: TGTGCCAGCAGTGAAGGCCCCCGGGGGAAAGCTAAGGGGAGGAATGAGCAGTTCTTC; cdr3_aa: CASSEGPRGKAKGRNEQFF
clone_size: .; j_call: TRBJ2-4; d_call: .; v_call: TRBV12-3/TRBV12-4; cdr3_nt: TGTGCCAGCAGTCCTCTAACAGGGAGGATTAACATTCAGTACTTC; cdr3_aa: CASSPLTGRINIQYF
clone_size: .; j_call: TRBJ2-2; d_call: .; v_call: TRBV12-3/TRBV12-4; cdr3_nt: TGTGCCAGCAGGTCATCCCCCGGAGGCGCCGGGGAGCTGTTTTTT; cdr3_aa: CASRSSPGGAGELFF
clone_size: few; j_call: TRBJ1-5; d_call: .; v_call: TRBV20-1; cdr3_nt: TGCAGTGCTAGTATAGGGGACCAGCCCCAGCATTTT; cdr3_aa: CSASIGDQPQHF
clone_size: few; j_call: TRBJ1-5; d_call: TRBD1; v_call: TRBV24-1; cdr3_nt: TGTGCCACCAGTGACTCCGGGACAGACAATCAGCCCCAGCATTTT; cdr3_aa: CATSDSGTDNQPQHF
clone_size: .; j_call: TRBJ2-5; d_call: .; v_call: TRBV7-9; cdr3_nt: TGTGCCACCAATACCCTCGGGGCAAGCCAAGGGACCCAGTACTTC; cdr3_aa: CATNTLGASQGTQYF
clone_size: .; j_call: TRBJ2-7; d_call: .; v_call: TRBV5-6; cdr3_nt: TGTGCCAGCAGCGCTGGTCCTACAGGGGAGCAGTACTTC; cdr3_aa: CASSAGPTGEQYF
clone_size: few; j_call: TRBJ2-4; d_call: TRBD1; v_call: TRBV29-1; cdr3_nt: TGCAGCGTTGAAGCCGAAAGGACAGGAAACATTCAGTACTTC; cdr3_aa: CSVEAERTGNIQYF
clone_size: few; j_call: TRBJ2-7; d_call: .; v_call: TRBV28; cdr3_nt: TGTGCCAGCAGTTTAGGGGGCGGGAGTCCCTACGAGCAGTACTTC; cdr3_aa: CASSLGGGSPYEQYF
clone_size: .; j_call: TRBJ1-2; d_call: TRBD1; v_call: TRBV27; cdr3_nt: TGTGCCAGCAGCCCGCTCCCGGGACAGGGCCGTTCTAACTATGGCTACACCTTC; cdr3_aa: CASSPLPGQGRSNYGYTF
clone_size: .; j_call: TRBJ2-2; d_call: TRBD2; v_call: TRBV7-9; cdr3_nt: TGTGCCAGCAGCCGAAGCGGGGTAAACACCGGGGAGCTGTTTTTT; cdr3_aa: CASSRSGVNTGELFF
clone_size: .; j_call: TRBJ2-2; d_call: .; v_call: TRBV12-3/TRBV12-4; cdr3_nt: TGTGCCAGCAGCCTAATATCGTCGGGTGGCGGGGAGCTGTTTTTT; cdr3_aa: CASSLISSGGGELFF
clone_size: few; j_call: TRBJ2-1; d_call: .; v_call: TRBV20-1; cdr3_nt: TGCAGTGCTAGGGTTGGAGGAATGGGCAATGAGCAGTTCTTC; cdr3_aa: CSARVGGMGNEQFF